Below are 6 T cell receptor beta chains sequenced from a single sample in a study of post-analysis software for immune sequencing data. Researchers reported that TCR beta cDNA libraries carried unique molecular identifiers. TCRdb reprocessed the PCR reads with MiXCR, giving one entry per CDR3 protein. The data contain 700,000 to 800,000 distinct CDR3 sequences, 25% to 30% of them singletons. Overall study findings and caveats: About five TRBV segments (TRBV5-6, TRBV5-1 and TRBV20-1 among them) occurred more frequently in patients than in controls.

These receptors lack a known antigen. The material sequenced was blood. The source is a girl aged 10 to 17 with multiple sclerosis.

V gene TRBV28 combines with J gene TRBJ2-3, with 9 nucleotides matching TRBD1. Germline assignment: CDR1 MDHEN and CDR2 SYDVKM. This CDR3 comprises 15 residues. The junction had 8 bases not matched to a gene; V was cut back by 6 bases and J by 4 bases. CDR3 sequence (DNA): TGTGCCAGCAGCCTCTCGGGACAGGGCGCAGATACGCAGTATTTT. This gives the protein CASSLSGQGADTQYF.

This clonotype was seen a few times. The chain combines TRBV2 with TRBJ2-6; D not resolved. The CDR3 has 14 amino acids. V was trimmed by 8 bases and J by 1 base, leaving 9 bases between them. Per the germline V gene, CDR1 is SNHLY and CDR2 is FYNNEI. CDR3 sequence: CASRVISGANVLTF. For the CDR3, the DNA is TGTGCCAGCCGAGTTATATCTGGGGCCAACGTCCTGACTTTC.

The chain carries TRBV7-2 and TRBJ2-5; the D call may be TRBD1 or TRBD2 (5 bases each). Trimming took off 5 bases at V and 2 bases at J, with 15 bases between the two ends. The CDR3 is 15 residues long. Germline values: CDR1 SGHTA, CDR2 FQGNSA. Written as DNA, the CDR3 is TGTGCCAGCAGCCCTCGCCATGGGGGTCAAGAGACCCAGTACTTC. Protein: CASSPRHGGQETQYF. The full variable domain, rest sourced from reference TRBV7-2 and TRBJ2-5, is GAGVSQSPSNKVTEKGKDVELRCDPISGHTALYWYRQSLGQGLEFLIYFQGNSAPDKSGLPSDRFSAERTGGSVSTLTIQRTQQEDSAVYLCASSPRHGGQETQYFGPGTRLLVL.

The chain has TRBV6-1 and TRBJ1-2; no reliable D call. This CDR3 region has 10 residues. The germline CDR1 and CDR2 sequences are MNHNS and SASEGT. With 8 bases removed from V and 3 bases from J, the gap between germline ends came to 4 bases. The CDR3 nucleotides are TGTGCCAGCTCCCACTATGGCTACACCTTC. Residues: CASSHYGYTF.

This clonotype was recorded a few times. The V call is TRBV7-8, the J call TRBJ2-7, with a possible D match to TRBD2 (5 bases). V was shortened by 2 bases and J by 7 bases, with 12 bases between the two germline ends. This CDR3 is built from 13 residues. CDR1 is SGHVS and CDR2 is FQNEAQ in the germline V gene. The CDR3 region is CASSLLETGEQYF. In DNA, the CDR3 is TGTGCCAGCAGCTTATTGGAGACGGGGGAGCAGTACTTC. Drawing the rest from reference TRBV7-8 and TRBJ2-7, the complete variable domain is GAGVSQSPRYKVAKRGQDVALRCDPISGHVSLFWYQQALGQGPEFLTYFQNEAQLDKSGLPSDRFFAERPEGSVSTLKIQRTQQEDSAVYLCASSLLETGEQYFGPGTRLTVT.

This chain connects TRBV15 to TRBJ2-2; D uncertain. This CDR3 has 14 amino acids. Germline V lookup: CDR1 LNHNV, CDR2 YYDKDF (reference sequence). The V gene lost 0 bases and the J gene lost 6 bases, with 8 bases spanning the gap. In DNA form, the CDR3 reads TGTGCCACCAGCAGAGATCGAGAAGCCGGGGAGCTGTTTTTT. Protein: CATSRDREAGELFF.